Below, 28 T cell receptor beta chains from the same sample are listed, as sequenced in a study of blood T cell repertoires in COVID-19. The table came from immunoSEQ multiplex PCR; TCRdb's copy has only in-frame clones and leaves some out. The data contain more than 70,000 clones, 86% of them seen just once; the ten biggest clones take up 18%. Sequencing was carried out using peripheral blood. The receptors shown here come from a woman older than 75 with acute or convalescent COVID-19.

This chain connects TRBV7-3 to TRBJ2-3, with a weak D call TRBD2 (6 bases). Trimming left V 3 bases short and J 5 bases short, with 12 bases between. The CDR3 loop spans 14 amino acids. Germline V gene sequence: CDR1 SGHTA, CDR2 FQGTGA. The CDR3 region is CASSFGGAVDTQYF. DNA for the CDR3: TGTGCCAGCAGCTTCGGGGGAGCGGTAGATACGCAGTATTTT.

About this clone itself: This same CDR3 is encoded by further DNA sequences in the sample. This chain joins TRBV2 and TRBJ2-4; D ambiguous. Germline CDR1 reads SNHLY; CDR2 reads FYNNEI. The CDR3 spans 14 residues. V was trimmed by 1 base and J by 0 bases, leaving 4 bases between them. The CDR3 nucleotides are TGTGCCAGCAGTGAAGAGCTAGCCAAAAACATTCAGTACTTC. Protein sequence: CASSEELAKNIQYF.

CDR3 bases: TGTGCCATCCTAAGACAGGGCTTGTTTGGTGAAGCTTTCTTT. This sequence encodes CAILRQGLFGEAFF. This chain joins TRBV2 and TRBJ1-1; 7 positions agree with TRBD1. The V gene end was trimmed by 10 bases and the J gene end by 7 bases; junction bases not matched to a gene: 15. Germline V gives CDR1 SNHLY, CDR2 FYNNEI. This CDR3 has 14 amino acids.

The V and J genes are TRBV19 and TRBJ1-1; 8 nucleotides line up with TRBD1. This CDR3 has 14 residues. Germline-derived CDR1 and CDR2 are LNHDA and SQIVND (reference sequence). V shed 7 bases, J shed 4 bases, and the junction held 8 bases outside the gene matches. The CDR3 coding sequence is TGTGCCAGTACCCAGGGGGCTGTGGGCACTGAAGCTTTCTTT. The encoded protein is CASTQGAVGTEAFF.

The sample holds one count of this clone. V gene TRBV19 combines with J gene TRBJ2-3; 9 nucleotides line up with TRBD1. After removal of 5 bases from V and 9 bases from J, the junction contained 6 bases not matched to a gene. Germline values: CDR1 LNHDA, CDR2 SQIVND (reference sequence). The CDR3 has 13 amino acids. The CDR3 region has the DNA TGTGCCAGTAGTCCGGGACAGGGTAACACGCAGTATTTT. Encoded protein: CASSPGQGNTQYF.

This chain joins TRBV6-5 and TRBJ1-2, with 9 nucleotides matching TRBD1. CDR1 is MNHEY and CDR2 is SVGAGI in the germline V gene. The CDR3 extends over 14 amino acids. V was clipped by 2 bases and J by 6 bases; unmatched bases: 4. In DNA form, the CDR3 reads TGTGCCAGCAGTTACCGGACAGGGGCTGATGGCTACACCTTC. Its translation is CASSYRTGADGYTF.

The rearrangement links TRBV25-1 to TRBJ2-7; 7 bases fit TRBD2. Germline V lookup: CDR1 MGHDK, CDR2 SYGVNS. After removal of 8 bases from V and 2 bases from J, the junction contained 12 bases not matched to a gene. The CDR3 runs 15 residues. CDR3 region: CASCGGWEGPYEQYF. The CDR3, as DNA: TGTGCCAGCTGTGGTGGATGGGAGGGCCCCTACGAGCAGTACTTC.

The V call is TRBV6-5, the J call TRBJ2-2, with a tentative D call TRBD1 (5 bases). The CDR3 is made up of 15 amino acids. V dropped 8 bases and J dropped 4 bases, with 17 bases sitting between them. Germline V gene sequence: CDR1 MNHEY, CDR2 SVGAGI. CDR3 bases: TGTGCCAGCTCTAGGCGGCATACAGGCACCGGGGAGCTGTTTTTT. It is translated as CASSRRHTGTGELFF.

The chain employs TRBV5-1 and TRBJ1-6, with D uncertain. This CDR3 spans 15 amino acids. V dropped 5 bases and J dropped 5 bases, with 14 bases sitting between them. The germline V gene has CDR1 SGHRS and CDR2 YFSETQ. CDR3 residues: CASRLGTVNNSPLHF. For the CDR3, the DNA is TGCGCCAGCAGACTTGGCACAGTCAATAATTCACCCCTCCACTTT.

The CDR3 region is CASSLYRTSGNNEQFF. In DNA form, the CDR3 reads TGCGCCAGCAGCTTGTACCGGACTAGCGGCAACAATGAGCAGTTCTTC. The gene calls are TRBV5-1 and TRBJ2-1; 10 nucleotides align to TRBD2. The CDR3 contains 16 residues. Germline values: CDR1 SGHRS, CDR2 YFSETQ. After removal of 1 base from V and 5 bases from J, the junction contained 6 bases not matched to a gene.

The chain links TRBV10-3 to TRBJ2-7, with D possibly matching TRBD2 (5 bases). The CDR3 covers 13 residues. The germline CDR1 and CDR2 sequences are ENHRY and SYGVKD. V was clipped by 5 bases and J by 4 bases, with 12 bases between them. In nucleotides, the CDR3 is TGTGCCATCAGTCAGCTGTCGGGGTACGAGCAGTACTTC. Translating gives CAISQLSGYEQYF.

The V call is TRBV5-6, the J call TRBJ1-2, with TRBD1 matching 9 bases. The germline gives CDR1 SGHDT, CDR2 YYEEEE. This CDR3 spans 14 amino acids. The V segment lost 6 bases and the J segment 5 bases; nucleotides outside the gene matches: 8. Here the CDR3 reads CASILGQGLYGYTF. CDR3 nucleotides: TGTGCCAGCATCCTGGGACAGGGCTTGTATGGCTACACCTTC.

This clone was seen a handful of times. The rearrangement links TRBV20-1 to TRBJ1-1; 7 nucleotides align to TRBD1. The CDR3 spans 11 residues. V gave up 6 bases and J gave up 9 bases; unmatched junction bases: 7. CDR1 is DFQATT, CDR2 SNEGSKA, per germline (reference sequence). The CDR3 reads CSATRQGQAFF. The CDR3 nucleotides are TGCAGTGCAACCCGACAGGGACAAGCTTTCTTT.

V and J are TRBV5-5 and TRBJ2-7; TRBD1 matches at 11 bases. The CDR3 consists of 15 residues. The trim removed 4 bases at V and 3 bases at J, leaving 6 bases unmatched. Germline V gives CDR1 SGHKS, CDR2 YYEKEE (reference sequence). CDR3 residues: CASSPDRGLLYEQYF. DNA of the CDR3: TGTGCCAGCAGCCCGGACAGGGGGCTCCTCTACGAGCAGTACTTC.

The chain uses TRBV11-2 and TRBJ2-5; 10 bases align to TRBD2. CDR1 and CDR2 from the germline V gene are SGHAT and FQNNGV. V dropped 4 bases and J dropped 4; count of bases not matched to a gene: 3. The CDR3 contains 14 residues. CDR3 sequence reads: CASSSSGGRETQYF. The DNA for the CDR3 is TGTGCCAGCAGCTCTAGCGGGGGTCGAGAGACCCAGTACTTC. The full variable domain, its missing parts supplied by reference TRBV11-2 and TRBJ2-5, is EAGVAQSPRYKIIEKRQSVAFWCNPISGHATLYWYQQILGQGPKLLIQFQNNGVVDDSQLPKDRFSAERLKGVDSTLKIQPAKLEDSAVYLCASSSSGGRETQYFGPGTRLLVL.

This clone occurred a few times. The CDR3 coding sequence is TGTGCCAGTAGTAGTCAGTTGAACACTGAAGCTTTCTTT. Its translation: CASSSQLNTEAFF. The rearrangement joins TRBV19 to TRBJ1-1; D unclear. V shed 4 bases and J shed 0 bases, with 6 bases lying between them. The CDR3 is 13 residues long. Germline CDR1 is LNHDA and CDR2 is SQIVND (reference sequence).

The chain is built from TRBV12-5 and TRBJ1-2; D is unresolved. The CDR3 loop spans 12 amino acids. In germline, CDR1 is LGHNT, CDR2 FRNRAP. Trimming left V 0 bases short and J 10 bases short, with 9 bases between. The CDR3 DNA is TGTGCTAGTGGTTTGGTACCGGCGGCCTACACCTTC. This sequence encodes CASGLVPAAYTF.

Worth noting for this clone: The identical CDR3 is also encoded by other nucleotide sequences in the sample. The CDR3, as DNA: TGTGCCAGCTCACCAGAAACAGACTATGGCTACACCTTC. Protein product: CASSPETDYGYTF. This sequence joins TRBV18 and TRBJ1-2; D is undetermined. Germline V gene lookup returns CDR1 KGHSH and CDR2 LQKENI. CDR3 size: 13 residues. V lost 2 bases, J lost 3 bases, and 7 bases lay in between.

The rearrangement links TRBV25-1 to TRBJ1-2; D might be TRBD1 (6 bases). The CDR3 runs 16 residues. Germline CDR1 is MGHDK and CDR2 is SYGVNS. The V gene lost 3 bases and the J gene lost 4 bases, with 18 bases spanning the gap. Here the CDR3 DNA reads TGTGCCAGCAGTGATCCTGCCTCGGGACACCTCTATGGCTACACCTTC. Protein product: CASSDPASGHLYGYTF.

The CDR3 nucleotides are TGTGCCAGTAGTTGGACAGGGGTGAGGAATGAGCAGTTCTTC. It codes for CASSWTGVRNEQFF. V is TRBV19 and J is TRBJ2-1; 9 bases map to TRBD1. The germline V gene encodes CDR1 LNHDA and CDR2 SQIVND (reference sequence). The CDR3 has 14 residues. The V gene end was trimmed by 5 bases and the J gene end by 7 bases; junction bases not matched to a gene: 6.

The J gene is TRBJ1-5, the V gene TRBV12-3 or TRBV12-4; no definite D call. V was shortened by 0 bases and J by 6 bases, with 6 bases between the two germline ends. This CDR3 has 13 amino acids. CDR3 DNA sequence: TGTGCCAGCAGTTTAGCGTTTAGTCAGCCCCAGCATTTT. Amino acids: CASSLAFSQPQHF.

The genes are TRBV7-8 and TRBJ2-1; a weak D match, TRBD1 (5 bases). Germline CDR1 is SGHVS and CDR2 is FQNEAQ. CDR3 length equals 11 residues. V shed 5 bases and J shed 8 bases, with 7 bases lying between them. In nucleotides, the CDR3 is TGTGCCAGCAGCCCACAGGATGAGCAGTTCTTC. Translating gives CASSPQDEQFF.

V gene TRBV15 combines with J gene TRBJ1-1; D may be TRBD1 (5 bases). Germline lookup yields CDR1 LNHNV and CDR2 YYDKDF (reference sequence). The CDR3 is made up of 13 amino acids. V shed 3 bases and J shed 4 bases, with 9 bases lying between them. The CDR3 loop is CATSRGGATEAFF. DNA for the CDR3: TGTGCCACCAGCAGGGGTGGGGCCACTGAAGCTTTCTTT.

The genes are TRBV5-1 and TRBJ2-5; 7 bases agree with TRBD2. The CDR3 spans 14 residues. Germline CDR1 reads SGHRS; CDR2 reads YFSETQ. J gave up 13 bases and V 4 bases, and 16 bases lay outside the gene matches. This chain's CDR3 is CASSLGGSQETGYF. The CDR3 DNA sequence: TGCGCCAGCAGCCTCGGGGGGTCTCAAGAGACTGGGTACTTC.

This clone has only one observation. This chain joins TRBV20-1 and TRBJ2-7; D is ambiguous. V shed 2 bases and J shed 7 bases, with 9 bases lying between them. This CDR3 is 11 amino acids long. The germline gives CDR1 DFQATT, CDR2 SNEGSKA (reference sequence). CDR3 in amino acids: CSARTLGEQYF. CDR3 sequence (DNA): TGCAGTGCTAGAACGCTCGGGGAGCAGTACTTC.

This chain uses TRBV6-6 with TRBJ2-2; the match to TRBD1 covers 8 bases. This CDR3 has 16 amino acids. CDR1 and CDR2 from the germline V gene are MNHNY and SVGAGI (reference sequence). J lost 2 bases, V lost 5 bases, and 7 bases had no gene match. CDR3 DNA: TGTGCCAGCAGTCGGGTACAGGGGGGTAACACCGGGGAGCTGTTTTTT. As protein: CASSRVQGGNTGELFF.

The rearrangement joins TRBV7-2 to TRBJ1-2; possible D gene TRBD1, 5 bases. This CDR3 spans 14 amino acids. The V gene lost 1 base and the J gene lost 8 bases, with 14 bases spanning the gap. Germline CDR1 is SGHTA and CDR2 is FQGNSA. The CDR3 here is CASSLDSGLSGYTF. CDR3 nucleotides: TGTGCCAGCAGCTTAGACTCAGGGTTATCGGGCTACACCTTC.

This clone was seen just once. The chain has TRBV29-1 and TRBJ1-3; unclear D gene. CDR3 length: 14 amino acids. Germline V gene data show CDR1 as SQVTM and CDR2 as ANQGSEA. The V end lost 0 bases, the J end lost 8 bases, and 14 bases lay between the germline ends. DNA for the CDR3: TGCAGCGTTGAAGATCCCCCTGCCGCGGACACCATATATTTT. This encodes CSVEDPPAADTIYF.